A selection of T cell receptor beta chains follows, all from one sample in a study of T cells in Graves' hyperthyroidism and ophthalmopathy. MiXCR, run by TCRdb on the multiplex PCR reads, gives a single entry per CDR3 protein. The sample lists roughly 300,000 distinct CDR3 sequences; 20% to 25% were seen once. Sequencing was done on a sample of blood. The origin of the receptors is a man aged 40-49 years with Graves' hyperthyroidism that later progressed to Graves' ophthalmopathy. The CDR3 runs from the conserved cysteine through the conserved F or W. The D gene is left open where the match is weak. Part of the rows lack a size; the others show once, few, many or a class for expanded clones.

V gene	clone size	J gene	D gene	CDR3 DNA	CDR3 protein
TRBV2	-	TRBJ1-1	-	TGTGCCAGCGGTCCGGGACCGAAAGCTTTCTTT	CASGPGPKAFF
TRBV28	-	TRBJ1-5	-	TGTGCCAGCAAAGTCCTTAGCAATCAGCCCCAGCATTTT	CASKVLSNQPQHF
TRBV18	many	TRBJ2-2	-	TGTGCCAGCTCACCACCGAGATCGGGGAACACCGGGGAGCTGTTTTTT	CASSPPRSGNTGELFF
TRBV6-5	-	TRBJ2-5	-	TGTGCCAGCAGTTTATTCGTTCGGGACCAAGAGACCCAGTACTTC	CASSLFVRDQETQYF
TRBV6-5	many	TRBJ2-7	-	TGTGCCAGCAGACTAGGCCGGGACGGGCCCTACGAGCAGTACTTC	CASRLGRDGPYEQYF
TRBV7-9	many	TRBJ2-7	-	TGTGCCAGCAGCCACCCCGCGGGGGAGCAGTACTTC	CASSHPAGEQYF
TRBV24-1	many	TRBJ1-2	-	TGTGCCACCAGTGATCGAAAGGAGACTAACTATGGCTACACCTTC	CATSDRKETNYGYTF
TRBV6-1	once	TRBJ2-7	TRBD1	TGTGCCAGCAGTGAATGGACAGGGGACTACGAGCAGTACTTC	CASSEWTGDYEQYF
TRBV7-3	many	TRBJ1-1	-	TGTGCCAGCAGCCGGGACACGAACACTGAAGCTTTCTTT	CASSRDTNTEAFF
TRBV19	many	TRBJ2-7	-	TGTGCCAGTAGTATTAAGGACAGAGCCGAGCAGTACTTC	CASSIKDRAEQYF
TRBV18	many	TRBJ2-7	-	TGTGCCAGCTCACCACCTCAGGGAAGCTCCTACGAGCAGTACTTC	CASSPPQGSSYEQYF
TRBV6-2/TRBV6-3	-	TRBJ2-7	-	TGTGCCAGCACCCGCCCGACCCTTTCTTCCATAGGTGAGCAGTACTTC	CASTRPTLSSIGEQYF
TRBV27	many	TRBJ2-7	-	TGTGCCAGCAGTCGACTCGACGTCCCCGAGCAGTACTTC	CASSRLDVPEQYF
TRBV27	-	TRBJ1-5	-	TGTGCCAGCACCCTTGAGTGCTGGGAGCCCCAGCATTTT	CASTLECWEPQHF
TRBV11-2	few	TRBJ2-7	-	TGTGCCAGCAGCTTAGTTCTTTATACCACTCCCCGCGAGCAGTACTTC	CASSLVLYTTPREQYF
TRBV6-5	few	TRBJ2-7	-	TGTGCCAGCAGTTTTACCGGGGGATCCTACGAGCAGTACTTC	CASSFTGGSYEQYF
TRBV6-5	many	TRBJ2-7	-	TGTGCCAGCAGTTACGGGCTGGGGGAGCAGTACTTC	CASSYGLGEQYF
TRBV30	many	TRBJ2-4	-	TGTGCCTGGAGGAATCAGGGTGCTGGAAACATTCAGTACTTC	CAWRNQGAGNIQYF
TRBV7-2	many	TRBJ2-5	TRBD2	TGTGCCAGCAGCTTATCTAGCGGGAGGGAGACCCAGTACTTC	CASSLSSGRETQYF
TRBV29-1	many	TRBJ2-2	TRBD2	TGCAGCGTACTCTACTTTTCGCGGGAGGACGTCACCGGGGAGCTGTTTTTT	CSVLYFSREDVTGELFF
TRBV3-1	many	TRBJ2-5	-	TGTGCCAGCAGCCAAACTCCCGGGAGAGAGACCCAGTACTTC	CASSQTPGRETQYF
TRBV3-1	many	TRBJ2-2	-	TGTGCCAGCAGTCAAGTCATCACCGGGGAGCTGTTTTTT	CASSQVITGELFF
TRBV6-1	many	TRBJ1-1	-	TGTGCCAGCAGTCTTCTGAACAGGGCACCGAACACTGAAGCTTTCTTT	CASSLLNRAPNTEAFF
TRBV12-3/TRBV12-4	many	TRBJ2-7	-	TGTGCCAGCAGTTTCAATGGTGCCTCCTACGAGCAGTACTTC	CASSFNGASYEQYF
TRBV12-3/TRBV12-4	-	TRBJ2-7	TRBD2	TGTGCCAGCAGTCCCTGGACTAGTTCGGGTGAGCAGTACTTC	CASSPWTSSGEQYF
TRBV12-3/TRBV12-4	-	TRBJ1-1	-	TGTGCCAGCAGTTTAAGGGTGGGGGACACTGAAGCTTTCTTT	CASSLRVGDTEAFF
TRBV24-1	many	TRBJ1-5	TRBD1	TGTGCCACCAGTTCAGGGGGGGGGAATCAGCCCCAGCATTTT	CATSSGGGNQPQHF
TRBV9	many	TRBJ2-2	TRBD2	TGTGCCACGCAAGGACTAGGTCCCACCGGGGAGCTGTTTTTT	CATQGLGPTGELFF
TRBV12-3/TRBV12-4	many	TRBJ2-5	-	TGTGCCAGCAGCAGAACCGGGAACGAAGAGACCCAGTACTTC	CASSRTGNEETQYF
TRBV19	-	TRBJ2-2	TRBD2	TGTGCCAGCGAGACCGGGACTACCCGACCCGGGGAGCTGTTTTTT	CASETGTTRPGELFF
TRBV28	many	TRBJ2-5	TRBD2	TGTGCCAGCAGTTTACCGGGAGGGTACGGAGAGACCCAGTACTTC	CASSLPGGYGETQYF
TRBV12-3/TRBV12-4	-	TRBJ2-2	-	TGTGCCAGCAGTTTAGATCCAGGGTGGAACACCGGGGAGCTGTTTTTT	CASSLDPGWNTGELFF
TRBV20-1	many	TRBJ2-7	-	TGCAGTGCTAGACAGTTGACTACCGCCGGCGAGCAGTACTTC	CSARQLTTAGEQYF
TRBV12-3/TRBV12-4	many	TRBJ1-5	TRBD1	TGTGCCAGCGCCCTAAGGGCGGGACAGATTAGCAATCAGCCCCAGCATTTT	CASALRAGQISNQPQHF
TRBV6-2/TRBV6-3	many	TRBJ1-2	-	TGTGCCAGCAGTGCGGACGAGACTAACTATGGCTACACCTTC	CASSADETNYGYTF
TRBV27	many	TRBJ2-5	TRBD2	TGTGCCAGCAGTTCCCCTAGCGGGAGAAGTAAAGAGACCCAGTACTTC	CASSSPSGRSKETQYF
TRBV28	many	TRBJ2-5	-	TGTGCCACCTTGACCCAGACTCAAGAGACCCAGTACTTC	CATLTQTQETQYF
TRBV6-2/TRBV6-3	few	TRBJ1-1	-	TGTGCCAGCAGTTACGGAGGGACACCAAGGACTGAAGCTTTCTTT	CASSYGGTPRTEAFF
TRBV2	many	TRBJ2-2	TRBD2	TGTGCCAGCAGGGAAAGCTTGGGACTAGCGGGAGTTCGGGACACCGGGGAGCTGTTTTTT	CASRESLGLAGVRDTGELFF
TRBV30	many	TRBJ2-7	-	TGTGCCTGGAGCCGCGGAACAGGGACCTACGAGCAGTACTTC	CAWSRGTGTYEQYF
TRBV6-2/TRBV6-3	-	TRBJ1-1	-	TGTGCCAGCAGGTTATATGGCCTACTGGGCACTGAAGCTTTCTTT	CASRLYGLLGTEAFF
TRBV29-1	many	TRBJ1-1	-	TGCAGCGTCGGGGACCCCAGGATTTCAAACACTGAAGCTTTCTTT	CSVGDPRISNTEAFF
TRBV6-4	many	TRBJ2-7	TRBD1	TGTGCCAGCAGCCGGAAAATGACAGGGAAATTGTTCTACGAGCAGTACTTC	CASSRKMTGKLFYEQYF
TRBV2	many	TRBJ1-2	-	TGTGCCAGCAGTGGGCAGGGGTACTCGGGCTACACCTTC	CASSGQGYSGYTF
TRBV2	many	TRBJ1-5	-	TGTGCCACCTCCAGCTATAGCAATCAGCCCCAGCATTTT	CATSSYSNQPQHF
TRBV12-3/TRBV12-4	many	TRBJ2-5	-	TGTGCCAGCAGTCCTAGGAGCCGAGAGACCCAGTACTTC	CASSPRSRETQYF
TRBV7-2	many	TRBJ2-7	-	TGTGCCAGCAGCCTCACCGGGACCGGGGCCTACGAGCAGTACTTC	CASSLTGTGAYEQYF
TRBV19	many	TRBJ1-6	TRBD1	TGTGCCATGAACAGGGGGCGCGTTCACTATAATTCACCCCTCCACTTT	CAMNRGRVHYNSPLHF
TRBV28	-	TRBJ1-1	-	TGTGCCAGCAGTTTAGTTTCCCTACCAGGGGCTGAAGCTTTCTTT	CASSLVSLPGAEAFF
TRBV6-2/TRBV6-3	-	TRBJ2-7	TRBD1	TGTGCCAGCAGTTACCCCTGGACAGGGGACTACGAGCAGTACTTC	CASSYPWTGDYEQYF
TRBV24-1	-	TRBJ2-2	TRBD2	TGTGCCACCAGTGATACACTAGCGGGATACACCGGGGAGCTGTTTTTT	CATSDTLAGYTGELFF
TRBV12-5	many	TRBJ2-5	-	TGTGCTAGTGGCTACGGAATCCAAGAGACCCAGTACTTC	CASGYGIQETQYF
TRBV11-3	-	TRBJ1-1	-	TGTGCCAGCAGCTCCGGACTGGAGGGGACTGAAGCTTTCTTT	CASSSGLEGTEAFF
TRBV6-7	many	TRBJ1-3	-	TGTGCCAGCAGTTACTACGATATCCGGGACGGACGAAACACCATATATTTT	CASSYYDIRDGRNTIYF
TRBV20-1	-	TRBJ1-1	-	TGCAGTGCTAGAGAGCGGATGTTAACTGAAGCTTTCTTT	CSARERMLTEAFF
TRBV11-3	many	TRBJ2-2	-	TGTGCCAGCAGCTCCAACACCGGGAAGCTGTTTTTT	CASSSNTGKLFF
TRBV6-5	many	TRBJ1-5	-	TGTGCCAGCAGTTTGCGGTATGCCAATCAGCCCCAGCATTTT	CASSLRYANQPQHF
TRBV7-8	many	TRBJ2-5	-	TGTGCCAGCAGCCCGAGGGAGGAGTGGGAGACCCAGTACTTC	CASSPREEWETQYF
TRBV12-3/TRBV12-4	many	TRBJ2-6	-	TGTGCCAGCAGTAGCCATCAGGGCGCTGGGGCCAACGTCCTGACTTTC	CASSSHQGAGANVLTF